Presented here are 28 T cell receptor beta chains from one specimen sequenced in a study of OX40 agonist ivuxolimab in advanced cancers. Assay used: immunoSEQ multiplex PCR; TCRdb lists only in-frame clones, some missing. The table has some 11,000 clones, about 89% seen once. The source material was CD4+ or CD8+ T cells sorted from blood, sampled in a trial of the OX40 agonist ivuxolimab. These receptor sequences come from an adult with an advanced solid tumor such as melanoma, head and neck, liver or kidney cancer.

V gene TRBV7-9 combines with J gene TRBJ2-1; 8 positions match TRBD1. Germline lookup yields CDR1 SEHNR and CDR2 FQNEAQ (reference sequence). J gave up 6 bases and V 6 bases, and 7 bases lay outside the gene matches. The CDR3 has 14 residues. CDR3 in amino acids: CASRKGQGPNEQFF. The CDR3 coding sequence is TGTGCCAGCAGGAAAGGACAGGGACCCAATGAGCAGTTCTTC.

This clone came up a few times. The chain has TRBV6-1 and TRBJ2-1; D ambiguous. This CDR3 comprises 13 residues. From germline, CDR1 is MNHNS and CDR2 SASEGT. V was trimmed by 10 bases and J by 2 bases, leaving 12 bases between them. The CDR3 DNA is TGTGCCATCGACCAGAGCGCCTACAATGAGCAGTTCTTC. Its protein product is CAIDQSAYNEQFF.

The chain is built from TRBV28 and TRBJ2-7; D perhaps matches TRBD1 (5 bases). CDR1 is MDHEN and CDR2 is SYDVKM in the germline V gene. There are 14 residues in the CDR3. V lost 2 bases and J 3 bases, leaving 11 bases between the germline ends. The CDR3 loop is CASSLNPGYYEQYF. The CDR3 DNA reads TGTGCCAGCAGTTTAAACCCAGGGTACTACGAGCAGTACTTC.

This clone was picked up a small number of times. V usage is TRBV2 and J usage is TRBJ2-7; D may be TRBD2 (5 bases). This CDR3 is built from 11 residues. Per germline, CDR1 SNHLY and CDR2 FYNNEI. Trimming cost V 11 bases and J 3 bases, with 11 bases left between them. The CDR3 here is CAGGSGYEQYF. CDR3 in DNA: TGTGCCGGTGGGAGTGGCTACGAGCAGTACTTC.

This clone is labeled hyperexpanded. The rearrangement uses TRBV27 and TRBJ1-1; possible D gene TRBD1, 6 bases. The V end was cut by 3 bases, the J end by 4 bases, with 12 bases between. CDR1 and CDR2 (germline): MNHEY, SMNVEV (reference sequence). There are 14 residues in the CDR3. The CDR3 spells CASSFEGGGTEAFF. CDR3 DNA sequence: TGTGCCAGCAGTTTTGAGGGGGGCGGCACTGAAGCTTTCTTT.

This chain links TRBV4-1 with TRBJ1-2, with D unclear. The V gene lost 1 base and the J gene lost 8 bases, with 8 bases spanning the gap. CDR1 MGHRA and CDR2 YSYEKL come from the germline V gene. The CDR3 covers 12 residues. The CDR3 sequence is CASSQGLTGYTF. As DNA, the CDR3 is TGCGCCAGCAGCCAAGGACTCACCGGCTACACCTTC.

The table lists this clone with a count of one. This sequence joins TRBV19 and TRBJ2-7, with 10 bases aligning to TRBD1. The CDR3 spans 13 residues. Germline values: CDR1 LNHDA, CDR2 SQIVND (reference sequence). Losses at the gene ends were 8 bases for V and 2 bases for J; bases not matched to a gene: 3. This chain's CDR3 is CASRGTGAYEQYF. The DNA of the CDR3 is TGTGCCAGTCGGGGGACAGGGGCCTACGAGCAGTACTTC.

This sequence joins TRBV7-8 and TRBJ2-7; maybe TRBD2 (6 bases). V shed 4 bases and J shed 13 bases, with 20 bases lying between them. The germline V gene encodes CDR1 SGHVS and CDR2 FQNEAQ. The CDR3 runs to 13 residues. For the CDR3, the DNA is TGTGCCAGCAGCTCAGAGACTAGTGGGATGGGCTACTTC. As protein: CASSSETSGMGYF.

The chain has TRBV5-1 and TRBJ2-1; possibly TRBD2 for D (6 bases). This CDR3 is 16 amino acids long. The V and J ends lost 4 bases and 6 bases respectively, with 20 bases between them. In germline, CDR1 is SGHRS, CDR2 YFSETQ. The CDR3, as DNA: TGCGCCAGCAGCCTTGACCGACTAGGTAACCTCAATGAGCAGTTCTTC. This gives the protein CASSLDRLGNLNEQFF.

Written as DNA, the CDR3 is TGCAGCGTGGGGACTAACTATGGCTACACCTTC. Its translation is CSVGTNYGYTF. The genes are TRBV29-1 and TRBJ1-2; no definite D call. The CDR3 extends over 11 amino acids. Trimming cost V 6 bases and J 0 bases, with 5 bases left between them. Germline V CDR1 and CDR2: SQVTM, ANQGSEA.

V is TRBV9 and J is TRBJ2-1, with 7 bases matching TRBD2. Looked up from germline, CDR1 is SGDLS and CDR2 is YYNGEE. The CDR3 has 13 amino acids. J lost 8 bases, V lost 2 bases, and 4 bases had no gene match. DNA for the CDR3: TGTGCCAGCAGCGTGCGGGAGCCGGATGAGCAGTTCTTC. Its protein is CASSVREPDEQFF.

The CDR3 coding sequence is TGCGCCAGCAGCTACCCAACCAGCGGGAGGAGGAACACCGGGGAGCTGTTTTTT. Its translation is CASSYPTSGRRNTGELFF. The rearrangement links TRBV5-1 to TRBJ2-2, with 9 bases identical to TRBD2. The V gene's germline CDR1 is SGHRS and CDR2 YFSETQ. Trimming took 3 bases from V and 1 from J; bases not matched to a gene: 10. This CDR3 is built from 18 residues.

This clone has a single count. The V and J genes are TRBV30 and TRBJ2-3, with D unresolved. The CDR3 consists of 12 residues. Germline values: CDR1 GTSNPN, CDR2 SVGIG (reference sequence). V was shortened by 2 bases and J by 4 bases, with 7 bases between the two germline ends. The CDR3 region has the DNA TGTGCCTGGAGTATTGGCCCAGATACGCAGTATTTT. Translated, it gives CAWSIGPDTQYF.

This chain connects TRBV9 to TRBJ1-6; D not certain. CDR1 is SGDLS, CDR2 YYNGEE, per germline. The CDR3 covers 17 residues. The V end lost 0 bases, the J end lost 0 bases, and 10 bases lay between the germline ends. DNA of the CDR3: TGTGCCAGCAGCGTAGGAGGGATGGGCTCCTATAATTCACCCCTCCACTTT. This translates into CASSVGGMGSYNSPLHF.

The gene calls are TRBV6-5 and TRBJ2-1; no reliable D call. CDR1 MNHEY and CDR2 SVGAGI come from the germline V gene. V was shortened by 4 bases and J by 8 bases, with 9 bases between the two germline ends. The CDR3 runs to 12 residues. The CDR3 is CASSFGGDEQFF. CDR3 DNA: TGTGCCAGCAGTTTTGGCGGAGATGAGCAGTTCTTC.

This chain links TRBV27 with TRBJ2-7; D not certain. The CDR3 length is 15 residues. The germline V gene has CDR1 MNHEY and CDR2 SMNVEV (reference sequence). Trimming stripped 0 bases from V and 0 bases from J, with 9 bases between. The CDR3 bases are TGTGCCAGCAGTTTATCTTGGCCAAGCTCCTACGAGCAGTACTTC. This encodes CASSLSWPSSYEQYF.

V usage is TRBV7-9 and J usage is TRBJ2-7; 9 nucleotides line up with TRBD2. The V gene end was trimmed by 6 bases and the J gene end by 2 bases; junction bases not matched to a gene: 5. Germline V gene sequence: CDR1 SEHNR, CDR2 FQNEAQ (reference sequence). This CDR3 spans 14 amino acids. DNA for the CDR3: TGTGCCAGCAGTGCCACTAGCGGGCCCTACGAGCAGTACTTC. Its protein is CASSATSGPYEQYF.

The genes are TRBV5-6 and TRBJ1-3; D remains ambiguous. Germline-derived CDR1 and CDR2 are SGHDT and YYEEEE. The CDR3 is 13 residues long. The V end lost 4 bases, the J end lost 1 base, and 6 bases lay between the germline ends. CDR3 in amino acids: CASSPDSGNTIYF. DNA for the CDR3: TGTGCCAGCAGCCCAGATTCTGGAAACACCATATATTTT.

Only one count was recorded for this clone. This chain connects TRBV7-2 to TRBJ2-3, with TRBD2 identical over 9 bases. Germline V gene lookup returns CDR1 SGHTA and CDR2 FQGNSA. This CDR3 has 17 residues. V lost 1 base and J lost 3; bases outside the gene matches: 8. The DNA for the CDR3 is TGTGCCAGCAGCTTAGACCCTCTAGCGGGATCGACAGATACGCAGTATTTT. This translates into CASSLDPLAGSTDTQYF.

The chain is built from TRBV5-1 and TRBJ1-1, with 7 bases aligning to TRBD1. Germline CDR1 reads SGHRS; CDR2 reads YFSETQ. V lost 1 base, J lost 0 bases, and 3 bases stayed unmatched. This CDR3 region has 15 residues. CDR3 in amino acids: CASSLTGAMNTEAFF. The DNA of the CDR3 is TGCGCCAGCAGCTTGACAGGGGCCATGAACACTGAAGCTTTCTTT.

This clone was seen just once. V and J are TRBV5-6 and TRBJ2-7; the match to TRBD2 covers 11 bases. Germline V lookup: CDR1 SGHDT, CDR2 YYEEEE. V was clipped by 4 bases and J by 2 bases; unmatched bases: 5. The CDR3 consists of 15 residues. The CDR3 nucleotides read TGTGCCAGCAGCCCGAAACTAGCGGGAGCCTACGAGCAGTACTTC. Its translation: CASSPKLAGAYEQYF.

This clone has more than one count but fewer than ten. V usage is TRBV27 and J usage is TRBJ1-1; D gene unclear. This CDR3 has 13 amino acids. Trimming took 4 bases from V and 3 from J, leaving 9 bases between them. CDR1 and CDR2 from the germline V gene are MNHEY and SMNVEV (reference sequence). CDR3 loop: CASSSLGDTEAFF. The CDR3 DNA reads as TGTGCCAGCAGTTCCCTCGGTGACACTGAAGCTTTCTTT.

This chain uses TRBV7-2 with TRBJ2-7; 11 bases are shared with TRBD2. Unmatched junction bases numbered 9, after V lost 5 bases and J lost 6 bases. Germline assignment: CDR1 SGHTA and CDR2 FQGNSA. This CDR3 has 15 residues. The DNA for the CDR3 is TGTGCCAGCAGCCCCCTAGCGGGAGGAGTGGGCGAGCAGTACTTC. As protein: CASSPLAGGVGEQYF. The whole variable domain, remainder taken from reference TRBV7-2 and TRBJ2-7, is GAGVSQSPSNKVTEKGKDVELRCDPISGHTALYWYRQSLGQGLEFLIYFQGNSAPDKSGLPSDRFSAERTGGSVSTLTIQRTQQEDSAVYLCASSPLAGGVGEQYFGPGTRLTVT.

The genes are TRBV10-2 and TRBJ2-7, with 8 bases fitting TRBD1. The junction had 6 bases not matched to a gene; V was cut back by 5 bases and J by 3 bases. Germline V CDR1 and CDR2: WSHSY, SAAADI. The CDR3 sequence is 14 residues long. The CDR3 loop is CASSLRTGFYEQYF. The DNA for the CDR3 is TGCGCCAGCAGTTTAAGGACAGGGTTCTACGAGCAGTACTTC.

This sequence joins TRBV9 and TRBJ2-5, with D possibly TRBD1 on 6 matching bases. The CDR3 has 14 amino acids. CDR1 is SGDLS and CDR2 is YYNGEE in the germline V gene. Trimming cost V 4 bases and J 4 bases, with 14 bases left between them. CDR3 amino acids: CASSRLTGPETQYF. The DNA for the CDR3 is TGTGCCAGCAGCCGTCTGACAGGTCCAGAGACCCAGTACTTC.

This rearrangement joins TRBV28 to TRBJ2-1; D call uncertain. V was trimmed by 6 bases and J by 5 bases, leaving 5 bases between them. Per germline, CDR1 MDHEN and CDR2 SYDVKM. CDR3 length equals 11 residues. CDR3: CASRRNNEQFF. The CDR3 DNA sequence: TGTGCCAGCAGACGGAACAATGAGCAGTTCTTC.

The chain joins TRBV2 to TRBJ1-5; 9 bases are shared with TRBD1. There are 13 residues in the CDR3. Germline trimming cut 10 bases from V and 6 bases from J; bases unmatched to any gene: 7. Germline lookup yields CDR1 SNHLY and CDR2 FYNNEI. The CDR3 DNA follows: TGTGCCACCAACAGGGGGCAAAGTCAGCCCCAGCATTTT. Amino acid sequence: CATNRGQSQPQHF.

This chain uses TRBV28 with TRBJ2-2; D might be TRBD1 (5 bases). Trimming removed 3 bases at V and 5 bases at J, with 16 bases between. In germline, CDR1 is MDHEN, CDR2 SYDVKM. The CDR3 covers 16 residues. The CDR3 region is CASSFLRQLETGELFF. The CDR3 nucleotides are TGTGCCAGCAGTTTCCTAAGACAGCTGGAGACCGGGGAGCTGTTTTTT.